These T cell receptor beta chains were read from a single sample in a study of post-analysis software for immune sequencing data. Each CDR3 protein is one row after TCRdb ran MiXCR on the PCR reads. The data contain approximately 660,000 distinct CDR3 sequences, approximately 59% of them seen just once; the ten biggest clones take up approximately 10%. The material sequenced was blood. The receptors shown here come from a girl between 2 and 10 years old with multiple sclerosis. Both conserved end residues are part of each CDR3. Each record gives: clone size, D gene, J gene, V gene, CDR3 DNA, CDR3 protein. The D gene is left open where the match is weak. Clone size is stated in some rows and not others, as once, few, many or a class when expanded.

- - TRBJ1-2 TRBV6-5 TGTGCCAGCAGTTACTCGATGGGGAAGAGACTAACTAACTATGGCTACACCTTC CASSYSMGKRLTNYGYTF
- TRBD1 TRBJ1-1 TRBV10-1 TGCGCCAGCAGCTCAGGACAGGGTGAGTGGAACACTGAAGCTTTCTTT CASSSGQGEWNTEAFF
once - TRBJ2-1 TRBV29-1 TGCAGCGTAGGACAGAACAATGAGCAGTTCTTC CSVGQNNEQFF
few - TRBJ1-5 TRBV6-4 TGTGCCAGCAGTGAACAGGGAGGTCAGCCCCAGCATTTT CASSEQGGQPQHF
- - TRBJ2-1 TRBV4-3 TGCGCCAGCAGCCAAGATGGCCTGAAGGATGAGCAGTTCTTC CASSQDGLKDEQFF
- - TRBJ1-5 TRBV19 TGTGCCAGTAGTATCGGCTTAAGGGAGAGCAATCAGCCCCAGCATTTT CASSIGLRESNQPQHF
- - TRBJ2-5 TRBV12-3/TRBV12-4 TGTGCCAGCAGAGCCGGCACGGAGACCCAGTACTTC CASRAGTETQYF
- TRBD1 TRBJ2-1 TRBV5-6 TGTGCCAGCAGATTAGAGGGGGCCAATGAGCAGTTCTTC CASRLEGANEQFF
- TRBD2 TRBJ2-1 TRBV28 TGTGCCAGCAGTCCCACAGCGGGAGGGGGGGGGAATGAGCAGTTCTTC CASSPTAGGGGNEQFF
once TRBD2 TRBJ2-1 TRBV20-1 TGCAGTGCTAGAGTAATGGCGGGAGGGGATGAGCAGTTCTTC CSARVMAGGDEQFF
- - TRBJ2-3 TRBV2 TGTGCCAGCAGGGGCCGGGGCCTCACAGATACGCAGTATTTT CASRGRGLTDTQYF
- - TRBJ1-2 TRBV29-1 TGCAGCGTTGACCCGCAGGGAGGCCATGGCTACACCTTC CSVDPQGGHGYTF
- TRBD2 TRBJ2-5 TRBV10-3 TGTGCCATCAGTGACCTAACTAGCGGGCAAGAGACCCAGTACTTC CAISDLTSGQETQYF
once TRBD1 TRBJ2-7 TRBV10-3 TGTGCCATCAGTTCCATGGGGGGACAGGGGCGCTCCTACGAGCAGTACTTC CAISSMGGQGRSYEQYF
- TRBD1 TRBJ2-1 TRBV9 TGTGCCAGCAGCTCCACGGGACAGGGTTACAATGAGCAGTTCTTC CASSSTGQGYNEQFF
- TRBD1 TRBJ2-7 TRBV20-1 TGCAGTGCTCCGACAGGGGCGGGCGAGCAGTACTTC CSAPTGAGEQYF
- TRBD2 TRBJ2-1 TRBV12-3/TRBV12-4 TGTGCCAGCCTTACCTTGCTCTCGACTAGCGGGAAAGGTCCCTACAATGAGCAGTTCTTC CASLTLLSTSGKGPYNEQFF
- TRBD2 TRBJ2-1 TRBV29-1 TGCAGCGTTGGGGGGGGTTTCTACAATGAGCAGTTCTTC CSVGGGFYNEQFF
- - TRBJ2-1 TRBV28 TGTGCCAGCAGACATCCGAGGGGGGGTGCCTACAATGAGCAGTTCTTC CASRHPRGGAYNEQFF
- - TRBJ1-2 TRBV7-8 TGTGCCAGCAGCCCTGAACGGGGTGCAAACTATGGCTACACCTTC CASSPERGANYGYTF
- - TRBJ2-5 TRBV6-2/TRBV6-3 TGTACCAGCAGTTACTCCGAGGAGACCCAGTACTTC CTSSYSEETQYF
- - TRBJ1-2 TRBV29-1 TGCAGCGCTAAGGGGAACTATGGCTACACCTTC CSAKGNYGYTF
- - TRBJ1-5 TRBV20-1 TGCAGTGCTAGCAACCCGGACAGTCTGAATCAGCCCCAGCATTTT CSASNPDSLNQPQHF
- TRBD1 TRBJ1-2 TRBV20-1 TGCAGTACAAGGGGGCTAGGCTATGGCTACACCTTC CSTRGLGYGYTF
- - TRBJ2-7 TRBV2 TGTGCCAGCAGTGAATCGCGGGCAGTCTACGAGCAGTACTTC CASSESRAVYEQYF
- TRBD1 TRBJ1-1 TRBV27 TGTGCCAGCAGTTTGGGACAGGGCCATGAAGCTTTCTTT CASSLGQGHEAFF
- TRBD1 TRBJ2-7 TRBV11-2 TGTGCCAGCAGCCAGGATTGGGACAGAGACTACGAGCAGTACTTC CASSQDWDRDYEQYF
- - TRBJ1-6 TRBV7-2 TGTGCCAGCAGCTTGGGGCGTGGAATCTATAATTCACCCCTCCACTTT CASSLGRGIYNSPLHF
once TRBD1 TRBJ1-6 TRBV6-6 TGTGCCAGCAGTTACTCGTTTGGACAGGGAAATTCACCCCTCCACTTT CASSYSFGQGNSPLHF
- - TRBJ1-4 TRBV7-9 TGTGCCAGCAGCCCTGGGTCCCCTGGACGAAAACTGTTTTTT CASSPGSPGRKLFF
- TRBD2 TRBJ2-3 TRBV20-1 TGCAGTGCGAGGAACCCCTTAGCGGGAGCTGAAGATACGCAGTATTTT CSARNPLAGAEDTQYF
- TRBD2 TRBJ2-3 TRBV29-1 TGCAGCGTTGGTTTCCTAGCGGGAGACGCAGATACGCAGTATTTT CSVGFLAGDADTQYF
once - TRBJ2-1 TRBV3-1 TGTGCCAGCAGCCAAGAAAGAGTTGAGGTTGCTAAAAACAATGAGCAGTTCTTC CASSQERVEVAKNNEQFF
- - TRBJ2-5 TRBV7-2 TGTGCCAGCAGCCCCCGGATGGTCGAGACCCAGTACTTC CASSPRMVETQYF
- TRBD2 TRBJ2-5 TRBV2 TGTGCCAGCAGTGCCAGGACTAGCGGGAGCGAGACCCAGTACTTC CASSARTSGSETQYF
few - TRBJ1-2 TRBV29-1 TGCAGCGTTGACCACAGGATCTATGGCTACACCTTC CSVDHRIYGYTF
- - TRBJ2-2 TRBV2 TGTGCCAGCAGTTCCCTAGCTTCCGGGGAGCTGTTTTTT CASSSLASGELFF
- TRBD1 TRBJ2-2 TRBV12-3/TRBV12-4 TGTGCCAGCACTACGGGGACAGGGGACGGGGAGCTGTTTTTT CASTTGTGDGELFF
- - TRBJ2-1 TRBV7-3 TGTGCCAGCAGCCCAAATGGCGCAACCACCTACAATGAGCAGTTCTTC CASSPNGATTYNEQFF
- - TRBJ2-3 TRBV7-9 TGTGCCAGCAGCTTAGTAACAGGGAACACAGATACGCAGTATTTT CASSLVTGNTDTQYF
- - TRBJ2-1 TRBV20-1 TGCAGTGCCCAGGGGGAGGGTGGCTACAATGAGCAGTTCTTC CSAQGEGGYNEQFF
- - TRBJ1-2 TRBV12-3/TRBV12-4 TGTGCCAGCAGTTTAGCGGTATATGGCTACACCTTC CASSLAVYGYTF
- TRBD1 TRBJ1-1 TRBV20-1 TGCAGTGCTAGAGATCCCCGGACAGGGGAAACTGAAGCTTTCTTT CSARDPRTGETEAFF
- - TRBJ2-1 TRBV2 TGTGCCAGCACTAGAAGCGGGGACAGGGAGCAGTTCTTC CASTRSGDREQFF
- - TRBJ2-3 TRBV5-1 TGCGCCAGCCAGGGGTCCCTCCCGGATACGCAGTATTTT CASQGSLPDTQYF